The clone carrying this T cell receptor (beta chain) has a single count. The ends lost 0 bases at V and 0 bases at J; junction bases unmatched: 5. CDR1 is SGHRS, CDR2 YFSETQ, per germline. This CDR3 region has 16 residues. The sample is drawn from a study of blood T cell repertoires in COVID-19. Source study methods: Amplifying reference gene primers gave estimates of nucleated cell counts. Data came from immunoSEQ multiplex PCR; TCRdb stores just in-frame clones and leaves some out. The V and J calls and the clone size are those of that table, but D and trimming were determined from the DNA. The data contain 110,000 or so clones, just under 90% of them singletons.

This chain links TRBV5-1 with TRBJ1-1; 7 nucleotides line up with TRBD1. This sequence was found in a woman between 50 and 59 years old with acute or convalescent COVID-19. The sequenced sample was peripheral blood. The DNA for the CDR3 is TGCGCCAGCAGCTTGGGTAGGGACAGCATGAACACTGAAGCTTTCTTT. It encodes CASSLGRDSMNTEAFF.